The 20 T cell receptor beta chains presented below share a single source sample, sequenced in a study of OX40 agonist ivuxolimab in advanced cancers. Assay used: immunoSEQ multiplex PCR; TCRdb lists only in-frame clones, some missing. This sample has tens of thousands of clones; over 75% occur once, and the top ten carry under 0.4%. The starting material was CD4+ or CD8+ T cells sorted from blood, obtained in a trial of the OX40 agonist ivuxolimab. These receptors all come from an adult with an advanced solid tumor such as melanoma, head and neck, liver or kidney cancer.

This chain links TRBV18 with TRBJ2-7, with D possibly matching TRBD1 (5 bases). The CDR3 has 13 amino acids. The V end lost 4 bases, the J end lost 3 bases, and 10 bases lay between the germline ends. Germline V gene lookup returns CDR1 KGHSH and CDR2 LQKENI. The CDR3 DNA is TGTGCCAGCTCACTGACAGAAAACTACGAGCAGTACTTC. Residues: CASSLTENYEQYF.

The V gene is TRBV5-4, the J gene TRBJ2-2; D might be TRBD1 (6 bases). Germline V gene data show CDR1 as SGHNT and CDR2 as YYREEE (reference sequence). Deletions cut 4 bases from V and 3 bases from J, with 13 bases between. The CDR3 is 15 amino acids. The CDR3 region has the DNA TGTGCCAGCAGCCCGCAGGGGTTAGACACCGGGGAGCTGTTTTTT. It is translated as CASSPQGLDTGELFF.

This chain connects TRBV27 to TRBJ2-7, with D maybe TRBD2 (6 bases). Trimming cost V 2 bases and J 0 bases, with 11 bases left between them. The CDR3 consists of 15 residues. Germline loops: CDR1 MNHEY, CDR2 SMNVEV (reference sequence). CDR3: CASSLVGSSSYEQYF. DNA of the CDR3: TGTGCCAGCAGTTTAGTCGGGAGTAGCTCCTACGAGCAGTACTTC.

CDR3 protein: CASSATSGSFREQYF. The CDR3 coding sequence is TGTGCCAGCAGTGCCACTAGCGGGAGTTTCCGCGAGCAGTACTTC. The rearrangement uses TRBV27 and TRBJ2-7, with 11 bases aligning to TRBD2. Trimming at V came to 5 bases and at J to 6 bases, leaving 9 bases not matched to a gene. Germline values: CDR1 MNHEY, CDR2 SMNVEV (reference sequence). The CDR3 has 15 residues.

This chain joins TRBV6-5 and TRBJ2-7, with 11 nucleotides matching TRBD2. CDR3 length equals 14 residues. Germline loops: CDR1 MNHEY, CDR2 SVGAGI. The V and J ends lost 6 bases and 3 bases, in that order; junction bases with no gene match: 4. CDR3: CASSRLAGSYEQYF. In DNA form, the CDR3 reads TGTGCCAGCAGCCGACTAGCGGGAAGCTACGAGCAGTACTTC.

The V and J genes are TRBV6-5 and TRBJ1-5; no firm D call. V lost 3 bases and J 8 bases, leaving 11 bases between the germline ends. Germline V lookup: CDR1 MNHEY, CDR2 SVGAGI. The CDR3 is 13 amino acids. CDR3 in DNA: TGTGCCAGCAGTTATGGCCCGGGGAAGCCCCAGCATTTT. Protein: CASSYGPGKPQHF.

This chain joins TRBV30 and TRBJ2-3; D is uncertain. The CDR3 consists of 12 residues. Germline V CDR1 and CDR2: GTSNPN, SVGIG (reference sequence). V shed 7 bases and J shed 2 bases, with 10 bases lying between them. CDR3 sequence (DNA): TGTGCCTCTACCAAGAACACAGATACGCAGTATTTT. Amino acids: CASTKNTDTQYF.

The chain couples TRBV18 to TRBJ2-3; D is perhaps TRBD1 (5 bases). Germline loops: CDR1 KGHSH, CDR2 LQKENI. Trimming cost V 0 bases and J 5 bases, with 9 bases left between them. There are 14 residues in the CDR3. The CDR3 sequence: CASSPPGQGDTQYF. Written as DNA, the CDR3 is TGTGCCAGCTCACCACCAGGTCAGGGAGATACGCAGTATTTT.

CDR3 DNA sequence: TGTGCCAGCAGCTTAGGACAGGGCAATTTCTACGAGCAGTACTTC. Translating it yields CASSLGQGNFYEQYF. The V and J genes are TRBV11-3 and TRBJ2-5; 7 bases map to TRBD1. The J call may be incorrect, as the DNA end agrees better with TRBJ2-7. In germline, CDR1 is SGHNT, CDR2 YENEEA. This CDR3 is 15 amino acids long.

The V call is TRBV7-9, the J call TRBJ2-3; possible D gene TRBD2, 5 bases. Germline values: CDR1 SEHNR, CDR2 FQNEAQ (reference sequence). The CDR3 has 15 amino acids. The V gene lost 2 bases and the J gene lost 6 bases, with 15 bases spanning the gap. Here the CDR3 reads CASSLSGGRLDTQYF. For the CDR3, the DNA is TGTGCCAGCAGCTTAAGCGGCGGGCGCCTGGATACGCAGTATTTT.

This chain joins TRBV18 and TRBJ2-2; weak D call: TRBD1 (6 bases). CDR1 and CDR2 (germline): KGHSH, LQKENI. The CDR3 covers 15 residues. Trimming shortened V by 3 bases and J by 8 bases, and 16 bases separated the two germline ends. The CDR3 sequence: CASSPQTDSSGELFF. The CDR3 DNA reads as TGTGCCAGCTCACCGCAGACGGACAGCTCAGGGGAGCTGTTTTTT.

Only one count was recorded for this clone. The CDR3: CASSHKAGDWEQYF. CDR3 DNA: TGTGCCAGCAGCCATAAAGCGGGAGATTGGGAGCAGTACTTC. This chain connects TRBV7-2 to TRBJ2-7; 8 nucleotides match TRBD2. Germline CDR1 is SGHTA and CDR2 is FQGNSA. Trimming took 5 bases from V and 7 from J; bases not matched to a gene: 10. CDR3 length: 14 amino acids.

This clone was detected only once. This chain's CDR3 is CAISASQERGYGYTF. The DNA of the CDR3 is TGTGCCATCAGTGCGTCGCAAGAACGGGGCTATGGCTACACCTTC. The chain employs TRBV10-3 and TRBJ1-2, with D uncertain. The CDR3 is 15 residues long. Trimming left V 4 bases short and J 4 bases short, with 16 bases between. CDR1 is ENHRY, CDR2 SYGVKD, per germline.

The chain combines TRBV5-1 with TRBJ2-6; D remains ambiguous. The CDR3 totals 15 residues. With 0 bases removed from V and 0 bases from J, the gap between germline ends came to 4 bases. From germline, CDR1 is SGHRS and CDR2 YFSETQ. The chain's CDR3 is CASSLGGSGANVLTF. In DNA form, the CDR3 reads TGCGCCAGCAGCTTGGGCGGCTCTGGGGCCAACGTCCTGACTTTC.

The chain recombines TRBV5-5 with TRBJ2-2; 9 bases line up with TRBD2. The CDR3 is 16 residues long. Germline CDR1 is SGHKS and CDR2 is YYEKEE (reference sequence). V shed 0 bases and J 7 bases; nucleotides not matched to a gene: 7. Here the CDR3 reads CASSLVAGGPVGELFF. As DNA, the CDR3 is TGTGCCAGCAGCTTGGTGGCGGGAGGGCCAGTCGGGGAGCTGTTTTTT.

V gene TRBV6-6 combines with J gene TRBJ2-4, with 10 bases that match TRBD2. The CDR3 consists of 16 residues. Trimming at V came to 6 bases and at J to 4 bases, leaving 9 bases not matched to a gene. The germline CDR1 and CDR2 sequences are MNHNY and SVGAGI (reference sequence). The chain's CDR3 is CASRAGTSVSKNIQYF. In DNA, the CDR3 is TGTGCCAGCAGGGCCGGGACTAGCGTCTCTAAAAACATTCAGTACTTC.

The gene calls are TRBV11-3 and TRBJ2-5; 7 positions match TRBD2. Germline assignment: CDR1 SGHNT and CDR2 YENEEA. The junction had 14 bases not matched to a gene; V was cut back by 5 bases and J by 5 bases. The length of the CDR3 is 16 residues. The CDR3 spells CASSPIGRREGETQYF. The CDR3 nucleotides are TGTGCCAGCAGCCCCATCGGACGGAGGGAGGGGGAGACCCAGTACTTC. The full variable domain, with the rest looked up from reference TRBV11-3 and TRBJ2-5, is EAGVVQSPRYKIIEKKQPVAFWCNPISGHNTLYWYLQNLGQGPELLIRYENEEAVDDSQLPKDRFSAERLKGVDSTLKIQPAELGDSAVYLCASSPIGRREGETQYFGPGTRLLVL.

For the CDR3, the DNA is TGTGCCAGCAGTCCTTGGACTAGCGGGAGGGAGCAGTTCTTC. Translating it yields CASSPWTSGREQFF. The chain joins TRBV6-5 to TRBJ2-1; 14 bases agree with TRBD2. Germline values: CDR1 MNHEY, CDR2 SVGAGI. This CDR3 contains 14 residues. With V trimmed by 5 bases and J by 10 bases, 4 bases remained unmatched.

The V call is TRBV7-9, the J call TRBJ2-3; 15 nucleotides agree with TRBD2. The CDR3 extends over 17 amino acids. Germline CDR1 and CDR2: SEHNR and FQNEAQ (reference sequence). J gave up 4 bases and V 5 bases, and 7 bases lay outside the gene matches. The CDR3 nucleotides are TGTGCCAGCAGCCTCGGACTAGCGGGAGGGCTCGCAGATACGCAGTATTTT. Amino acids: CASSLGLAGGLADTQYF. Using reference TRBV7-9 and TRBJ2-3 for the parts outside the CDR3, the full variable domain is DTGVSQNPRHKITKRGQNVTFRCDPISEHNRLYWYRQTLGQGPEFLTYFQNEAQLEKSRLLSDRFSAERPKGSFSTLEIQRTEQGDSAMYLCASSLGLAGGLADTQYFGPGTRLTVL.

The chain joins TRBV30 to TRBJ1-1; possible D gene TRBD1, 5 bases. The germline CDR1 and CDR2 sequences are GTSNPN and SVGIG (reference sequence). The CDR3 spans 12 residues. V was cut by 0 bases and J by 3 bases, with 5 bases left in between. For the CDR3, the DNA is TGTGCCTGGAGTGTACAGGACACTGAAGCTTTCTTT. This gives the protein CAWSVQDTEAFF.